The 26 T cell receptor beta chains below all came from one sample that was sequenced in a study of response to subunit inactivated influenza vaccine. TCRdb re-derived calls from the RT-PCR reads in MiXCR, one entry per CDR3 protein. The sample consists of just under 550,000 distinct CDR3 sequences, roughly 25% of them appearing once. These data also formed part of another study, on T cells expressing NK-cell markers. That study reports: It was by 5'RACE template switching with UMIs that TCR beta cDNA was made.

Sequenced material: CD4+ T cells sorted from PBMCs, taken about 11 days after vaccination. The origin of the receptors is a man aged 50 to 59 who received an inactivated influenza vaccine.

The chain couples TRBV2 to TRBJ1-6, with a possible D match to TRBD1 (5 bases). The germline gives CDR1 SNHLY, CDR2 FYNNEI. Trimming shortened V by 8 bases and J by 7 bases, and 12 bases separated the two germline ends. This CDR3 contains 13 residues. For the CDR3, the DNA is TGTGCCAGCGGGGACCTTGAAAATTCACCCCTCCACTTT. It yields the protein CASGDLENSPLHF.

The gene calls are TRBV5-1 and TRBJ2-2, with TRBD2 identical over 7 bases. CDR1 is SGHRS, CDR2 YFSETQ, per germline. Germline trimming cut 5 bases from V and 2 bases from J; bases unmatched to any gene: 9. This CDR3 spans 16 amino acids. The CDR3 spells CASSDVPGGNTGELFF. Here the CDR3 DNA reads TGCGCCAGCAGTGACGTTCCGGGAGGCAACACCGGGGAGCTGTTTTTT.

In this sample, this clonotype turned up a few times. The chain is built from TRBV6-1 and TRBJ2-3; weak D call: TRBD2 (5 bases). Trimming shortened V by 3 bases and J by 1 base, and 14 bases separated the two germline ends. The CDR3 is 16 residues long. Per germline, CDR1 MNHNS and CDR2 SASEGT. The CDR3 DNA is TGTGCCAGCAGTGACTATTCGGCGGGTGGCACAGATACGCAGTATTTT. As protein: CASSDYSAGGTDTQYF.

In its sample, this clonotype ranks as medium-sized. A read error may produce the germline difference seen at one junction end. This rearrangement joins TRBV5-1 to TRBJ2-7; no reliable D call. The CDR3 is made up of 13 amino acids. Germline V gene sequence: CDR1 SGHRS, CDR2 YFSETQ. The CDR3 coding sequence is TGTGCCAGCAGCTTAGGCAGGAGCTACGAGCAGTACTTC. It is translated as CASSLGRSYEQYF. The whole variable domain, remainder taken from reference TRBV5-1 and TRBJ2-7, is KAGVTQTPRYLIKTRGQQVTLSCSPISGHRSVSWYQQTPGQGLQFLFEYFSETQRNKGNFPGRFSGRQFSNSRSEMNVSTLELGDSALYLCASSLGRSYEQYFGPGTRLTVT.

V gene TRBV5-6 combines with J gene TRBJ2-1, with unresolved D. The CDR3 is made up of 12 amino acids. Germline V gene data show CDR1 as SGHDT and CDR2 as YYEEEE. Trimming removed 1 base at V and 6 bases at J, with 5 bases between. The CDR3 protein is CASSLISNEQFF. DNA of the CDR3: TGTGCCAGCAGCTTGATCTCCAATGAGCAGTTCTTC.

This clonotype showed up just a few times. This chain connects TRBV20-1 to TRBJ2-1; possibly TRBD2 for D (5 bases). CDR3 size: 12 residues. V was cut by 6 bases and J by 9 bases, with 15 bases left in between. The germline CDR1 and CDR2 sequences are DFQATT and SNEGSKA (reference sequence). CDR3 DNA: TGCAGTGCAAAACTAGTTGTGGCTGAGCAGTTCTTC. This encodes CSAKLVVAEQFF.

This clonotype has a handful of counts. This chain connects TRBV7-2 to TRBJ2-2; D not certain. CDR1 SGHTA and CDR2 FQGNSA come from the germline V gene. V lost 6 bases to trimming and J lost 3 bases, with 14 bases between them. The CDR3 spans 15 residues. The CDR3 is CASRILLGDTGELFF. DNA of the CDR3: TGTGCCAGCAGGATTTTACTTGGGGACACCGGGGAGCTGTTTTTT.

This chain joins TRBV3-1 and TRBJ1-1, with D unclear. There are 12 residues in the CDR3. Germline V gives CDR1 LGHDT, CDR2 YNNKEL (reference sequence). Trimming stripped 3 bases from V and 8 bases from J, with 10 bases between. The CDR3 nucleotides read TGTGCCAGCAGCCACCCCCGTGGGGAAGCTTTCTTT. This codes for CASSHPRGEAFF.

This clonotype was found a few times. CDR3 loop: CASSFGLSEQYF. The CDR3 bases are TGTGCCAGCAGTTTTGGCCTGAGCGAGCAGTACTTC. The rearrangement links TRBV12-3 or TRBV12-4 to TRBJ2-7; D is ambiguous. Trimming took 3 bases from V and 6 from J, leaving 9 bases between them. CDR3 length equals 12 residues.

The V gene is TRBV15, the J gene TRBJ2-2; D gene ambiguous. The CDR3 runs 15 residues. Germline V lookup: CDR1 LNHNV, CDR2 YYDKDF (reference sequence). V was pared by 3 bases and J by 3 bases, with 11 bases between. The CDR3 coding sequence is TGTGCCACCAGCAGGCAAATATCGGACACCGGGGAGCTGTTTTTT. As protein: CATSRQISDTGELFF.

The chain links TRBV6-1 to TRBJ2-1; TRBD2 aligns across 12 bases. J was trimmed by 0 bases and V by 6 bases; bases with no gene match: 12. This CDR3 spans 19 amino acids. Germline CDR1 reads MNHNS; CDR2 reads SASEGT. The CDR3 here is CASRPTSGSGEGSYNEQFF. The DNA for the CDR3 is TGTGCCAGCAGGCCGACTAGCGGGAGTGGGGAGGGCTCCTACAATGAGCAGTTCTTC.

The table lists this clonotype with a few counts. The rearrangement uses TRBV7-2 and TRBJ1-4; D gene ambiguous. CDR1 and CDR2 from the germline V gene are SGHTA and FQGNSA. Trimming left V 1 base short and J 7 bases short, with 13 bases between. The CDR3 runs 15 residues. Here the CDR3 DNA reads TGTGCCAGCAGCTTAGTGGGAGGTGCGAGTGAAAAACTGTTTTTT. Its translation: CASSLVGGASEKLFF.

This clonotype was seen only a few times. CDR3 nucleotide sequence: TGTGCCAGCAGTGACACCGGGGGCTACAATGAGCAGTTCTTC. This translates into CASSDTGGYNEQFF. The rearrangement links TRBV6-1 to TRBJ2-1; possible D gene TRBD2, 6 bases. This CDR3 comprises 14 residues. In germline, CDR1 is MNHNS, CDR2 SASEGT. The V end lost 3 bases, the J end lost 3 bases, and 9 bases lay between the germline ends.

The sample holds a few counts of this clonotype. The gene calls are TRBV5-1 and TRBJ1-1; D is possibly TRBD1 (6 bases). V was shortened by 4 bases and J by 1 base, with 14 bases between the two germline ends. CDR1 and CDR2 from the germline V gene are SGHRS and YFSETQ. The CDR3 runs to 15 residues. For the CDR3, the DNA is TGCGCCAGCAGCATTCGACAGGCATCGAACACTGAAGCTTTCTTT. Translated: CASSIRQASNTEAFF.

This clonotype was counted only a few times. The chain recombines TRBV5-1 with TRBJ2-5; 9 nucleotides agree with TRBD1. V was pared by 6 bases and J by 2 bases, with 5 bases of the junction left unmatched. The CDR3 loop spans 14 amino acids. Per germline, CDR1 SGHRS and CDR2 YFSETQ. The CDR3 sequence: CASTLGTGQETQYF. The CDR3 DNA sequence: TGCGCCAGCACCCTAGGGACAGGGCAAGAGACCCAGTACTTC.

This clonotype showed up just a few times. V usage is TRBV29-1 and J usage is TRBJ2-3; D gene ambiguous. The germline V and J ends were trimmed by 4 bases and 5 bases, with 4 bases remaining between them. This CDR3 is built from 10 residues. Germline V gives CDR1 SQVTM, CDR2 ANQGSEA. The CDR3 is CSVGKDTQYF. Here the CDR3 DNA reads TGCAGCGTTGGTAAAGATACGCAGTATTTT.

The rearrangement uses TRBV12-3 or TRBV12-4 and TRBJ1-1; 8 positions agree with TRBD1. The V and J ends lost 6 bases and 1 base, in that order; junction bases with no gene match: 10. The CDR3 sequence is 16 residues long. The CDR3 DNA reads TGTGCCAGCAGCCATAATACCGGGACAGGGAACACTGAAGCTTTCTTT. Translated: CASSHNTGTGNTEAFF.

CDR3: CASSFPPGLAPYEQYF. Here the CDR3 DNA reads TGTGCCAGCAGTTTCCCTCCGGGACTAGCGCCCTACGAGCAGTACTTC. The chain uses TRBV12-3 or TRBV12-4 and TRBJ2-7; TRBD2 matches at 10 bases. The CDR3 has 16 residues. V shed 3 bases, J shed 2 bases, and the junction held 7 bases outside the gene matches.

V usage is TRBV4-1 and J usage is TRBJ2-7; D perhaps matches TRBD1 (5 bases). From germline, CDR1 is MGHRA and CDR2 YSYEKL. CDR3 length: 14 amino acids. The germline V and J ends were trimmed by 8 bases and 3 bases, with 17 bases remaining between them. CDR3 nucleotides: TGCGCCAGCCCTAAGTCGGACAAACTCTACGAGCAGTACTTC. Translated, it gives CASPKSDKLYEQYF.

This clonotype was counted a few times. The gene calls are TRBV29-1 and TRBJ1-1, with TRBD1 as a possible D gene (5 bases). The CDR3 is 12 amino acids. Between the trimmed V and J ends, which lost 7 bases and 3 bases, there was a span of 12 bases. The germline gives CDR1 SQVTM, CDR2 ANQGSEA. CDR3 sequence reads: CSAGDGDTEAFF. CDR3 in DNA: TGCAGCGCGGGGGACGGGGACACTGAAGCTTTCTTT. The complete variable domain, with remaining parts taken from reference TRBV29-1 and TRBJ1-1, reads SAVISQKPSRDICQRGTSLTIQCQVDSQVTMMFWYRQQPGQSLTLIATANQGSEATYESGFVIDKFPISRPNLTFSTLTVSNMSPEDSSIYLCSAGDGDTEAFFGQGTRLTVV.

The CDR3 sequence is CASSYPGLGAYEQYF. DNA for the CDR3: TGTGCCAGCAGCTATCCGGGACTAGGGGCCTACGAGCAGTACTTC. This chain uses TRBV5-4 with TRBJ2-7, with 8 bases that match TRBD2. CDR1 SGHNT and CDR2 YYREEE come from the germline V gene (reference sequence). V dropped 3 bases and J dropped 2; count of bases not matched to a gene: 7. The CDR3 is made up of 15 amino acids. Full variable domain (rest looked up from reference TRBV5-4 and TRBJ2-7): ETGVTQSPTHLIKTRGQQVTLRCSSQSGHNTVSWYQQALGQGPQFIFQYYREEENGRGNFPPRFSGLQFPNYSSELNVNALELDDSALYLCASSYPGLGAYEQYFGPGTRLTVT.

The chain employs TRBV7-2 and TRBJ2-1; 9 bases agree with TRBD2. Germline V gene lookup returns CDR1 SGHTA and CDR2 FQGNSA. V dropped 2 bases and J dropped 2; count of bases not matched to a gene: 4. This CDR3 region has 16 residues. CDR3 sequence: CASSLSAGGPYNEQFF. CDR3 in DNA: TGTGCCAGCAGCTTATCGGCGGGAGGGCCCTACAATGAGCAGTTCTTC.

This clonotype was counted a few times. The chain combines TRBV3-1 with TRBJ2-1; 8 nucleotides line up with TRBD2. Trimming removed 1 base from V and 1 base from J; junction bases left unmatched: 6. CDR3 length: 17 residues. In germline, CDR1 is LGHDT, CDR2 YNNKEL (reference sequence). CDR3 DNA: TGTGCCAGCAGCCAAGGGCCTAGCGGGCTATCCTACAATGAGCAGTTCTTC. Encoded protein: CASSQGPSGLSYNEQFF.

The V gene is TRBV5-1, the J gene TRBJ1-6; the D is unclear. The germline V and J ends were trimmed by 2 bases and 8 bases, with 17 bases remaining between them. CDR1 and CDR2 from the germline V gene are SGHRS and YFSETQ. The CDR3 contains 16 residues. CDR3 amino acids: CASSFGLQLLHSPLHF. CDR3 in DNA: TGCGCCAGCAGCTTCGGACTACAGCTTCTCCATTCACCCCTCCACTTT.

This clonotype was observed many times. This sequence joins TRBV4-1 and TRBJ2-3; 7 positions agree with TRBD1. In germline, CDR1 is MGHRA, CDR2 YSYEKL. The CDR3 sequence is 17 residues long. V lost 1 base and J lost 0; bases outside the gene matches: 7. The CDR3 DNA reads TGCGCCAGCAGCCAAGCCCCTACAGGGGCCAGCACAGATACGCAGTATTTT. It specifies CASSQAPTGASTDTQYF.

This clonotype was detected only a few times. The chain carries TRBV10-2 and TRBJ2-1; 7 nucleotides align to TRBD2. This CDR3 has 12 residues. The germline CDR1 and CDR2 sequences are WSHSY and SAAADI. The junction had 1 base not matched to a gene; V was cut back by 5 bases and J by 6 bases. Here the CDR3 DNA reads TGCGCCAGCAGTACTAGCGTCAATGAGCAGTTCTTC. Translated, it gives CASSTSVNEQFF.